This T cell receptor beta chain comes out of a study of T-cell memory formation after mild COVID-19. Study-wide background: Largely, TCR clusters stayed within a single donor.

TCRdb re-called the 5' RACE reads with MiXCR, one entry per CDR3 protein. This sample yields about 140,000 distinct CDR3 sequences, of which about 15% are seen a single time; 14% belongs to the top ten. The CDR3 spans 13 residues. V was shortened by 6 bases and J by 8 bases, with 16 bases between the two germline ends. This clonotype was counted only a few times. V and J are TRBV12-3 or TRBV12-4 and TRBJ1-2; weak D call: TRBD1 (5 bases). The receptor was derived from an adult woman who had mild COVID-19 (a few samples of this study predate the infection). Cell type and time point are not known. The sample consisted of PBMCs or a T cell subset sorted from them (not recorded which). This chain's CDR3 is CASSSAQGRGYTF. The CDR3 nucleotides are TGTGCCAGCAGCTCAGCCCAGGGAAGAGGCTACACCTTC.